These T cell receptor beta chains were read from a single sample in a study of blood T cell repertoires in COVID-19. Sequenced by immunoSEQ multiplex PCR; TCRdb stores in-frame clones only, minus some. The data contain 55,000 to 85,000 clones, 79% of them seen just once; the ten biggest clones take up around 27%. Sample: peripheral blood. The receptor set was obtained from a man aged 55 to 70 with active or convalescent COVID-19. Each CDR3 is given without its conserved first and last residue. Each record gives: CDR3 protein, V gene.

ASSLRGQGAMGEETQY TRBV7-3
ASSPGQSYGYT TRBV6-5
ASSYQGMNTEAF TRBV28
ASSLAPTGGVGNTIY TRBV5-4
ASSQDLGRDTYLTGANVLT TRBV4-3
AISEGPTGVENTEAF TRBV10-3
ASSTGTDHHYGYT TRBV28
ASTLGAGGYEQY TRBV2
ASNRDHTDTQY TRBV2
ASSSPGSSYNEQF TRBV3-1/TRBV3-2
ASSQAQGSYGYT TRBV3-1/TRBV3-2
ASSQAPQGPNYEQY TRBV7-2
ASSPGQGMAEAF TRBV4-3
ASSQISGGYNEQF TRBV3-1/TRBV3-2
ASSLLGLGRGYSNQPQH TRBV28
ASSYSGGRDTQY TRBV6-5
ASSSGSYTDTQY TRBV5-4
ASSQGAHVNTEAF TRBV4-1
ASSLLAGGKTDTQY TRBV3-1/TRBV3-2
ASSSLYNEQF TRBV7-9
ASRGTGVAGELF TRBV19
ASSITGSGEQY TRBV7-3
ASSRQGVNNQPQH TRBV28
ASSPGTSGGDTQY TRBV7-6
AWLKTSGGYQETQY TRBV30
ASRPGQGEGEKLF TRBV7-8
ASSTGQSEELF TRBV19
ASSQDPGYTEAF TRBV4-2